This passage covers 14 T cell receptor beta chains from one sample sequenced in a study of PD-L1 blockade in urothelial cancer. The method was immunoSEQ multiplex PCR; TCRdb's version includes in-frame clones alone and lacks a portion of them. The sample has approximately 70,000 clones, 85% to 90% seen once. The sample here was PBMCs, taken around atezolizumab (anti-PD-L1) treatment. The receptors originated from a man aged 55 to 70 with urothelial cancer.

V gene TRBV7-2 combines with J gene TRBJ2-7, with TRBD1 matching 8 bases. J gave up 5 bases and V 3 bases, and 3 bases lay outside the gene matches. This CDR3 is built from 13 residues. The germline CDR1 and CDR2 sequences are SGHTA and FQGNSA. DNA of the CDR3: TGTGCCAGCAGCTTTGACAGGGGAAACGAGCAGTACTTC. Translating gives CASSFDRGNEQYF.

This sequence joins TRBV7-2 and TRBJ1-2; 8 bases match TRBD1. The ends lost 4 bases at V and 8 bases at J; junction bases unmatched: 12. Germline loops: CDR1 SGHTA, CDR2 FQGNSA. The CDR3 length is 15 residues. The DNA of the CDR3 is TGTGCCAGCAGCTCAAAACCGGGACAGGCATCGGGCTACACCTTC. Amino acids: CASSSKPGQASGYTF.

The J gene is TRBJ2-7, the V gene TRBV27; 9 bases are a match to TRBD1. With 6 bases clipped from V and 3 bases from J, the junction kept 9 bases outside the gene matches. CDR1 is MNHEY and CDR2 is SMNVEV in the germline V gene (reference sequence). The CDR3 length is 15 residues. CDR3 DNA sequence: TGTGCCAGCAGACTGGGACAGGGCGGAATCTACGAGCAGTACTTC. It yields the protein CASRLGQGGIYEQYF.

V is TRBV11-2 and J is TRBJ1-2; TRBD1 agrees at 9 bases. V gave up 4 bases and J gave up 5 bases; unmatched junction bases: 8. Germline CDR1 reads SGHAT; CDR2 reads FQNNGV. This CDR3 contains 15 residues. The DNA for the CDR3 is TGTGCCAGCAGCTCCGGGACAGGGACAAGTTATGGCTACACCTTC. This translates into CASSSGTGTSYGYTF.

This clone was recorded only once. V and J are TRBV11-2 and TRBJ2-7; TRBD2 might be the D (5 bases). Germline V gene lookup returns CDR1 SGHAT and CDR2 FQNNGV. CDR3 size: 15 residues. Trimming left V 1 base short and J 0 bases short, with 10 bases between. CDR3 sequence (DNA): TGTGCCAGCAGCTTAGCTCGGGGAATCTCCTACGAGCAGTACTTC. Protein product: CASSLARGISYEQYF.

The J gene is TRBJ1-2, the V gene TRBV5-5; no reliable D call. The CDR3 has 12 amino acids. In germline, CDR1 is SGHKS, CDR2 YYEKEE (reference sequence). Deletions cut 0 bases from V and 5 bases from J, with 5 bases between. The CDR3 reads CASSLAGYGYTF. Here the CDR3 DNA reads TGTGCCAGCAGCTTGGCCGGGTATGGCTACACCTTC.

This sequence joins TRBV28 and TRBJ1-4; TRBD1 is a possible D gene (6 bases). The CDR3 is made up of 15 amino acids. The V end was cut by 5 bases, the J end by 4 bases, with 14 bases between. The germline gives CDR1 MDHEN, CDR2 SYDVKM. This CDR3 is CASSPGQTFNEKLFF. CDR3 sequence (DNA): TGTGCCAGCAGTCCTGGACAGACCTTTAATGAAAAACTGTTTTTT.

The chain links TRBV7-3 to TRBJ1-4; 9 bases are shared with TRBD1. In germline, CDR1 is SGHTA, CDR2 FQGTGA. V shed 4 bases and J 8 bases; nucleotides not matched to a gene: 11. The CDR3 is 16 residues long. For the CDR3, the DNA is TGTGCCAGCAGCTCGAACACAGGGGGCGGTTGGGAAAAACTGTTTTTT. The encoded protein is CASSSNTGGGWEKLFF.

The chain combines TRBV7-3 with TRBJ2-7, with D perhaps TRBD2 (5 bases). Germline V lookup: CDR1 SGHTA, CDR2 FQGTGA. The CDR3 has 20 amino acids. Trimming shortened V by 6 bases and J by 0 bases, and 30 bases separated the two germline ends. In DNA, the CDR3 is TGTGCCAGCAGTTCCGGGCCAGAGGGTCGAGAGCGACTAAGCTCCTACGAGCAGTACTTC. Amino acids: CASSSGPEGRERLSSYEQYF.

The gene calls are TRBV10-1 and TRBJ2-5, with 7 bases fitting TRBD1. The CDR3 loop spans 14 amino acids. With 3 bases clipped from V and 1 base from J, the junction kept 2 bases outside the gene matches. From germline, CDR1 is WNHNN and CDR2 SYGVQD (reference sequence). The CDR3 DNA follows: TGCGCCAGCAGTGATCGGGACAGCCAAGAGACCCAGTACTTC. It yields the protein CASSDRDSQETQYF.

The V gene is TRBV7-6, the J gene TRBJ1-4; D is unclear. CDR1 SGHVS and CDR2 FNYEAQ come from the germline V gene. The V and J ends lost 6 bases and 6 bases respectively, with 17 bases between them. CDR3 length: 15 amino acids. CDR3 sequence (DNA): TGTGCCAGCAGTCGTAATGGGCTCAGCTATGAAAAACTGTTTTTT. Its protein is CASSRNGLSYEKLFF.

The rearrangement joins TRBV6-1 to TRBJ1-1, with 7 bases lining up with TRBD1. This CDR3 is 13 amino acids long. Germline V CDR1 and CDR2: MNHNS, SASEGT. V dropped 10 bases and J dropped 3; count of bases not matched to a gene: 8. The CDR3 is CATRDSLYTEAFF. The CDR3 DNA is TGTGCCACCCGGGACAGTCTGTACACTGAAGCTTTCTTT.

The rearrangement links TRBV21-1 to TRBJ2-5; whether TRBD1, the table's D call, matches the DNA was not checked. TRBV21-1 is annotated as a pseudogene. This CDR3 has 19 residues. The DNA of the CDR3 is TGTGCCAGCAGCAAAGGAAGCCGTCATTCACAGGGGACAGGAGAGACCCAGTACTTC. It codes for CASSKGSRHSQGTGETQYF.

The chain uses TRBV5-1 and TRBJ2-1, with 12 bases fitting TRBD2. The germline gives CDR1 SGHRS, CDR2 YFSETQ. The length of the CDR3 is 14 residues. V was clipped by 2 bases and J by 8 bases; unmatched bases: 2. The CDR3 nucleotides are TGCGCCAGCAGCTTACTAGCGGGAGGAGATGAGCAGTTCTTC. It translates to CASSLLAGGDEQFF.